What follows describes a single TCR beta chain. Its antigen is not known. This sample stems from a study of blood T cells in healthy people across ages. Points from the study as a whole: Per million T cells, TCR beta diversity dropped roughly linearly as age increased.

For the second PCR, which ran for about 7 to 11 cycles, a sample-barcoded 5' primer and a J-beta primer mix were used. TCRdb re-called the 5' RACE reads through MiXCR, storing one row per CDR3 protein. Among about 2 million distinct CDR3 sequences listed, 40% to 55% were seen once. The CDR3 length is 13 residues. The chain carries TRBV12-3 or TRBV12-4 and TRBJ1-1, with TRBD1 identical over 7 bases. Input material: blood. This receptor was obtained from a middle-aged woman in good health. The CDR3 DNA sequence: TGTGTCGTCCACCGGGACAGAGACACTGAAGCTTTCTTT. This encodes CVVHRDRDTEAFF.